The T cell receptor (beta chain) under discussion was sequenced for a study of blood T cells in healthy people across ages. The second PCR ran 7 to 11 cycles with a sample-barcoded 5' primer and J-beta primers. MiXCR, applied by TCRdb to the 5' RACE reads, yields one record per CDR3 protein. The table has about 930,000 distinct CDR3 sequences, 25% to 30% seen once; the top ten hold roughly 10%. Germline loops: CDR1 MDHEN, CDR2 SYDVKM. CDR3 length: 15 amino acids. V lost 3 bases and J lost 9, with 18 bases in between. This same sample was also part of a study on T cells of mothers and their children.

The TCR was taken from a middle-aged woman in good health. This chain joins TRBV28 and TRBJ1-5, with D hard to call. Material for sequencing was blood. The CDR3 nucleotides are TGTGCCAGCAGTTTGCGAAGGGTGAGAGGTCGGCCCCAGCATTTT. The encoded protein is CASSLRRVRGRPQHF.